Given below is one T cell receptor beta chain in context. This entry belongs to a study of blood T cell repertoires in COVID-19. Looking at the study overall: The United States, Italy and Spain supplied acute and convalescent COVID-19 samples. From T cells, B-cell-depleted T cells, or PBMCs came the material, which was cDNA or gDNA.

Under the authors' procedure: Amplification of reference gene primers was used by the study to estimate nucleated cell counts. Generated by immunoSEQ multiplex PCR, the TCRdb table keeps only in-frame clones and is missing some. V and J calls and clone size are copied from that table; D and trimming were computed from the DNA. The repertoire holds over 100,000 clones, about nine tenths seen once, with approximately 4.7% in the top ten. What was sequenced was peripheral blood. The TCR was taken from a man in his forties with acute or convalescent COVID-19.

CDR3 nucleotides: TGCGCCAGCAGCGAAGGACAGTATCAGCCCCAGCATTTT. It translates to CASSEGQYQPQHF. The chain links TRBV5-1 to TRBJ1-5; maybe TRBD1 (6 bases). The CDR3 covers 13 residues. V lost 4 bases and J 5 bases, leaving 10 bases between the germline ends. Germline V gene lookup returns CDR1 SGHRS and CDR2 YFSETQ.